These 30 T cell receptor beta chains originate from one sample sequenced in a study of T cells after yellow fever vaccination. In TCRdb, the 5' RACE reads were re-called with MiXCR into one record per CDR3 protein. The sample holds some 80,000 distinct CDR3 sequences, about an eighth seen once. This sample comprised CD8+ T cells not binding an NS4B(214-222) dextramer, sorted from PBMCs, obtained approximately 20 days after the first yellow fever vaccination. The receptors originated from a man between 18 and 29 years old who received the YFV17D yellow fever vaccine.

The chain employs TRBV7-9 and TRBJ1-1; D not certain. The germline gives CDR1 SEHNR, CDR2 FQNEAQ (reference sequence). Trimming removed 4 bases at V and 2 bases at J, with 17 bases between. The CDR3 has 16 amino acids. The CDR3 nucleotides are TGTGCCAGCAGCTCCCCCGGATCGGGCTTAAACACTGAAGCTTTCTTT. It is translated as CASSSPGSGLNTEAFF.

This clonotype was recorded a few times. J is TRBJ2-7 and V is TRBV6-2 or TRBV6-3, with TRBD2 matching over 12 bases. This CDR3 comprises 15 residues. V dropped 5 bases and J dropped 3; count of bases not matched to a gene: 5. Germline V gene lookup returns CDR1 MNHEY and CDR2 SVGEGT. This chain's CDR3 is CASSPLGLAGYEQYV. The CDR3 nucleotides are TGTGCCAGCAGTCCCCTGGGACTAGCGGGCTACGAGCAGTACGTC.

In its sample, this clonotype was seen a few times. The V call is TRBV29-1, the J call TRBJ1-4, with D unresolved. Germline lookup yields CDR1 SQVTM and CDR2 ANQGSEA. The CDR3 consists of 13 residues. V was clipped by 3 bases and J by 5 bases, with 10 bases between them. CDR3 sequence (DNA): TGCAGCGTTGAGGTAGAGGAGAATGAAAAACTGTTTTTT. It is translated as CSVEVEENEKLFF.

The genes are TRBV2 and TRBJ1-1; D is possibly TRBD1 (6 bases). The CDR3 sequence is 16 residues long. V was cut by 5 bases and J by 0 bases, with 16 bases left in between. Germline V gene data show CDR1 as SNHLY and CDR2 as FYNNEI. This chain's CDR3 is CASSPKGGDMNTEAFF. Written as DNA, the CDR3 is TGTGCCAGCAGTCCCAAGGGGGGCGATATGAACACTGAAGCTTTCTTT.

The sample holds a few counts of this clonotype. The V gene is TRBV6-5, the J gene TRBJ1-1, with no clear D. This CDR3 comprises 13 residues. CDR1 and CDR2 (germline): MNHEY, SVGAGI. The V end lost 3 bases, the J end lost 1 base, and 6 bases lay between the germline ends. CDR3 nucleotides: TGTGCCAGCAGTTATAAGTCGAACACTGAAGCTTTCTTT. Its protein product is CASSYKSNTEAFF.

This clonotype appeared many times. This chain links TRBV6-4 with TRBJ2-1, with TRBD2 matching over 14 bases. CDR1 is MRHNA, CDR2 SNTAGT, per germline. J was trimmed by 8 bases and V by 0 bases; bases with no gene match: 0. The CDR3 sequence is 15 residues long. This chain's CDR3 is CASSDSTSGGDEQFF. In DNA, the CDR3 is TGTGCCAGCAGTGACTCGACTAGCGGGGGGGATGAGCAGTTCTTC.

In its sample, this clonotype was seen a few times. The chain has TRBV7-9 and TRBJ2-2; the match to TRBD1 covers 9 bases. This CDR3 contains 15 residues. The V gene end was trimmed by 5 bases and the J gene end by 5 bases; junction bases not matched to a gene: 6. Germline loops: CDR1 SEHNR, CDR2 FQNEAQ (reference sequence). The CDR3 protein is CASSPRQGGTGELFF. CDR3 DNA: TGTGCCAGCAGCCCGCGACAGGGGGGAACCGGGGAGCTGTTTTTT.

This clonotype came up a few times. The DNA for the CDR3 is TGCGCCAGCAGCTCCCGGGACAGGCTAGAAAATGAGCAGTTCTTC. It yields the protein CASSSRDRLENEQFF. The chain uses TRBV5-1 and TRBJ2-1; 8 bases are a match to TRBD1. J was trimmed by 7 bases and V by 3 bases; bases with no gene match: 9. This CDR3 has 15 residues. The V gene's germline CDR1 is SGHRS and CDR2 YFSETQ.

This clonotype has more than one count but fewer than ten. The J gene is TRBJ1-2, the V gene TRBV10-1; D unclear. CDR1 and CDR2 from the germline V gene are WNHNN and SYGVQD (reference sequence). V dropped 2 bases and J dropped 1 base, with 14 bases sitting between them. This CDR3 is built from 16 residues. CDR3 loop: CASSENLGELNYGYTF. Written as DNA, the CDR3 is TGCGCCAGCAGTGAGAATTTAGGAGAACTTAACTATGGCTACACCTTC.

The chain couples TRBV6-2 or TRBV6-3 to TRBJ2-7; D is perhaps TRBD2 (5 bases). Germline V gene sequence: CDR1 MNHEY, CDR2 SVGEGT. The germline V and J ends were trimmed by 2 bases and 3 bases, with 11 bases remaining between them. The CDR3 has 14 amino acids. Here the CDR3 reads CASSYGGLNYEQYF. CDR3 nucleotides: TGTGCCAGCAGTTACGGTGGACTCAACTACGAGCAGTACTTC.

The chain combines TRBV12-3 or TRBV12-4 with TRBJ1-1; D is uncertain. CDR3 length: 12 amino acids. V lost 7 bases and J lost 1, with 7 bases in between. The DNA of the CDR3 is TGTGCCAGCATTCGGGGGAACACTGAAGCTTTCTTT. Protein product: CASIRGNTEAFF.

The chain joins TRBV5-1 to TRBJ2-1; D possibly uses TRBD1 or TRBD2 (7 bases each). The CDR3 loop spans 16 amino acids. The germline CDR1 and CDR2 sequences are SGHRS and YFSETQ. Trimming left V 0 bases short and J 7 bases short, with 17 bases between. The CDR3 coding sequence is TGCGCCAGCAGCTTGGTGAGCAGGGGGGGTACAAATGAGCAGTTCTTC. As protein: CASSLVSRGGTNEQFF.

This clonotype was seen only a few times. CDR3 protein: CASSHPDRDAGYGYTF. The CDR3 bases are TGCGCCAGCAGCCATCCGGACAGGGATGCCGGCTATGGCTACACCTTC. The chain carries TRBV4-1 and TRBJ1-2; 8 bases fit TRBD1. J gave up 4 bases and V 3 bases, and 10 bases lay outside the gene matches. Per the germline V gene, CDR1 is MGHRA and CDR2 is YSYEKL. The CDR3 length is 16 residues.

The DNA of the CDR3 is TGCAGTGCTAGAGATGGGGCCCGGGGAACAGATACGCAGTATTTT. It specifies CSARDGARGTDTQYF. The rearrangement links TRBV20-1 to TRBJ2-3; D may be TRBD1 or TRBD2 (5 bases each). From germline, CDR1 is DFQATT and CDR2 SNEGSKA (reference sequence). V gave up 0 bases and J gave up 3 bases, with 13 bases separating them. The CDR3 runs 15 residues.

The chain is built from TRBV6-2 or TRBV6-3 and TRBJ1-1; the match to TRBD1 covers 10 bases. The V segment lost 6 bases and the J segment 11 bases; nucleotides outside the gene matches: 9. This CDR3 has 13 amino acids. Per the germline V gene, CDR1 is MNHEY and CDR2 is SVGEGT. CDR3 sequence reads: CASSHPGQGKAFF. Written as DNA, the CDR3 is TGTGCCAGCAGCCATCCGGGACAGGGGAAGGCTTTCTTT.

This clonotype was observed a handful of times. The V call is TRBV6-5, the J call TRBJ2-6; 7 bases are a match to TRBD1. V shed 0 bases and J 1 base; nucleotides not matched to a gene: 6. This CDR3 spans 18 amino acids. CDR1 and CDR2 from the germline V gene are MNHEY and SVGAGI. The CDR3 protein is CASSYSIYRGSGANVLTF. Here the CDR3 DNA reads TGTGCCAGCAGTTACTCGATTTACAGGGGTTCTGGGGCCAACGTCCTGACTTTC.

This clonotype occurred a few times. This sequence joins TRBV6-5 and TRBJ2-3; D is perhaps TRBD2 (5 bases). CDR1 is MNHEY and CDR2 is SVGAGI in the germline V gene. The CDR3 runs to 14 residues. The V end lost 0 bases, the J end lost 5 bases, and 9 bases lay between the germline ends. The DNA of the CDR3 is TGTGCCAGCAGTTACTCGTTTCGGGGAGATACGCAGTATTTT. It codes for CASSYSFRGDTQYF.

This clonotype was detected a few times. J is TRBJ1-2 and V is TRBV29-1; no clear D. The CDR3 is 17 amino acids. Trimming removed 1 base at V and 0 bases at J, with 18 bases between. Germline CDR1 SQVTM, CDR2 ANQGSEA. The CDR3, as DNA: TGCAGCGTTGAAGGGGGTCTGTCTATTTCCCCTAACTATGGCTACACCTTC. It encodes CSVEGGLSISPNYGYTF.

The chain joins TRBV11-2 to TRBJ2-7; D unclear. The CDR3 consists of 14 residues. The V and J ends lost 3 bases and 0 bases respectively, with 9 bases between them. CDR1 SGHAT and CDR2 FQNNGV come from the germline V gene. CDR3 amino acids: CASSFVGSSYEQYF. CDR3 nucleotides: TGTGCCAGCAGCTTTGTCGGAAGCTCCTACGAGCAGTACTTC.

The chain carries TRBV4-2 and TRBJ2-5; TRBD2 agrees at 7 bases. Losses at the gene ends were 4 bases for V and 2 bases for J; bases not matched to a gene: 4. The CDR3 extends over 14 amino acids. CDR1 LGHNA and CDR2 YNFKEQ come from the germline V gene. CDR3 region: CASSRQREQETQYF. The CDR3 nucleotides read TGTGCCAGCAGCCGCCAGCGGGAACAAGAGACCCAGTACTTC.

A few counts support this clonotype. V usage is TRBV27 and J usage is TRBJ2-3; 13 bases are shared with TRBD2. The germline CDR1 and CDR2 sequences are MNHEY and SMNVEV (reference sequence). The CDR3 has 16 amino acids. V shed 5 bases and J 6 bases; nucleotides not matched to a gene: 8. CDR3 residues: CASSPRLAGGWDTQYF. The DNA for the CDR3 is TGTGCCAGCAGTCCTCGACTAGCGGGGGGCTGGGATACGCAGTATTTT.

This clonotype was observed a handful of times. The J gene is TRBJ2-2, the V gene TRBV25-1; D remains unclear. Looked up from germline, CDR1 is MGHDK and CDR2 is SYGVNS. Trimming removed 6 bases at V and 4 bases at J, with 3 bases between. The CDR3 contains 11 residues. CDR3 bases: TGTGCCAGCAGGGCCACCGGGGAGCTGTTTTTT. Amino acids: CASRATGELFF.

This clonotype occurred a few times. The V gene is TRBV4-2, the J gene TRBJ2-2; 7 bases line up with TRBD2. V lost 7 bases to trimming and J lost 5 bases; unmatched junction nucleotides: 4. The CDR3 runs to 13 residues. Germline CDR1 reads LGHNA; CDR2 reads YNFKEQ. CDR3 coding DNA: TGTGCCAGCAATGGGGGGGGAACCGGGGAGCTGTTTTTT. Translating gives CASNGGGTGELFF.

The chain employs TRBV6-5 and TRBJ2-3; 8 bases are shared with TRBD2. Germline values: CDR1 MNHEY, CDR2 SVGAGI. The CDR3 length is 17 residues. The V gene end was trimmed by 4 bases and the J gene end by 4 bases; junction bases not matched to a gene: 13. Here the CDR3 reads CASSLSAGGLLSDTQYF. The CDR3 DNA is TGTGCCAGCAGTTTGTCTGCGGGGGGCCTTTTATCAGATACGCAGTATTTT.

J is TRBJ2-2 and V is TRBV5-1, with D possibly TRBD2 on 5 matching bases. Trimming cost V 6 bases and J 1 base, with 13 bases left between them. The CDR3 is 15 residues long. The germline V gene encodes CDR1 SGHRS and CDR2 YFSETQ. The CDR3 loop reads CASTRKEVNTGELFF. The CDR3, as DNA: TGCGCCAGCACCCGCAAGGAGGTGAACACCGGGGAGCTGTTTTTT.

This clonotype showed up just a few times. The chain's CDR3 is CSARSRGVQPQHF. CDR3 DNA: TGCAGTGCTCGCTCTCGAGGGGTTCAGCCCCAGCATTTT. The chain links TRBV20-1 to TRBJ1-5; D perhaps matches TRBD1 (5 bases). This CDR3 spans 13 amino acids. In germline, CDR1 is DFQATT, CDR2 SNEGSKA (reference sequence). V was pared by 5 bases and J by 6 bases, with 14 bases between.

In its sample, this clonotype was seen a few times. The chain joins TRBV2 to TRBJ2-7, with D unclear. The CDR3 spans 13 residues. Trimming left V 5 bases short and J 0 bases short, with 8 bases between. Looked up from germline, CDR1 is SNHLY and CDR2 is FYNNEI. In DNA form, the CDR3 reads TGTGCCAGCAGTTGGGTCCCCTCCTACGAGCAGTACTTC. As protein: CASSWVPSYEQYF.

This clonotype has ten or more counts. The chain couples TRBV27 to TRBJ2-7, with D maybe TRBD2 (6 bases). This CDR3 spans 14 amino acids. V lost 5 bases, J lost 2 bases, and 13 bases lay in between. CDR1 and CDR2 (germline): MNHEY, SMNVEV (reference sequence). CDR3 sequence: CASSLRGRAYEQYF. The DNA of the CDR3 is TGTGCCAGCAGTCTGCGGGGTCGGGCCTACGAGCAGTACTTC.

This clonotype was seen more than once but under ten times. The chain employs TRBV6-1 and TRBJ2-1; a weak D match, TRBD2 (6 bases). The V gene's germline CDR1 is MNHNS and CDR2 SASEGT. The V end was cut by 5 bases, the J end by 5 bases, with 16 bases between. The CDR3 covers 15 residues. The CDR3 DNA follows: TGTGCCAGCAGTCCTGGGACTCTTTTCCACAATGAGCAGTTCTTC. This codes for CASSPGTLFHNEQFF.

This clonotype was observed many times. This chain uses TRBV14 with TRBJ2-2, with a possible D match to TRBD2 (5 bases). The germline V and J ends were trimmed by 3 bases and 6 bases, with 5 bases remaining between them. In germline, CDR1 is SGHDN, CDR2 FVKESK. The CDR3 length is 12 residues. The CDR3: CASSHGAGELFF. For the CDR3, the DNA is TGTGCCAGCAGCCACGGGGCCGGGGAGCTGTTTTTT.